The T cell receptor beta chain under discussion was sequenced for a study of PD-1 blockade in classical Hodgkin lymphoma. In the study overall: Nivolumab was administered to patients intravenously at 3 mg/kg every 2 weeks. Study-wide results and caveats: Diversity similar to that of newly diagnosed patients was seen at baseline in complete responders. CD4+ TCR diversity, unlike CD8+, rose significantly by C4D1.

The assay was immunoSEQ multiplex PCR, and TCRdb's table has in-frame clones only and misses some. The table records 21,000 or so clones, 70% to 85% of them present only once. Germline V gives CDR1 SGHRS, CDR2 YFSETQ. V was pared by 4 bases and J by 4 bases, with 13 bases of the junction left unmatched. CDR3 length: 16 residues. About this clone itself: The antigen remains undetermined.

Every single patient, without exception, relapsed after autologous stem cell transplantation, and brentuximab vedotin exposure varied. The receptor was derived from a human donor with classical Hodgkin lymphoma. V is TRBV5-1 and J is TRBJ2-5; 7 nucleotides agree with TRBD1. The material sequenced was peripheral blood mononuclear cells (PBMCs), taken before the second cycle of nivolumab. CDR3 nucleotide sequence: TGCGCCAGCAGCGGGGGACAGTTGGCGTGGGGAGAGACCCAGTACTTC. Protein product: CASSGGQLAWGETQYF.